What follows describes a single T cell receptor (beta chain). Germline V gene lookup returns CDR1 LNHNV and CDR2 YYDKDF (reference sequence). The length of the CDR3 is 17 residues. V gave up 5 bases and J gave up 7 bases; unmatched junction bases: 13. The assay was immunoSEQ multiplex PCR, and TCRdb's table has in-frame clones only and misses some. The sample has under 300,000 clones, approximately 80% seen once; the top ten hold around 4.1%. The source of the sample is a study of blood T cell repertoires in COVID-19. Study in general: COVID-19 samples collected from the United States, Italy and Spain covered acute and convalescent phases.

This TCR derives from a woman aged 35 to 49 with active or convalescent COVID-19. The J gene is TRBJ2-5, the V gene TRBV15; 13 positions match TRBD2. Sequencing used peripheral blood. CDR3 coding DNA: TGTGCCACCAGCGGAGGACTAGCGGGGGCCCTCCCGATGACCCAGTACTTC. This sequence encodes CATSGGLAGALPMTQYF.